These T cell receptor beta chains were read from a single sample in a study of T-cell reconstitution after alpha-beta-depleted transplantation in children. TCRdb re-called the PCR reads through MiXCR, storing one row per CDR3 protein. This table has roughly 500,000 distinct CDR3 sequences, roughly 33% appearing once. The specimen comprised PBMCs from the stem cell graft donor, sampled from the stem cell graft. The receptors were sampled from a human donor who donated a stem cell graft to a child with aplastic anemia. CDR3s include the opening cysteine and the closing phenylalanine or tryptophan. A D gene is named only where the DNA matches it firmly. Clone size is shown for a subset of rows, as once, few, many or a class of expanded clone.

size	V	length	D	J	CDR3	DNA
few	TRBV10-3	13	TRBD1	TRBJ2-5	CAISPGQGETQYF	TGTGCCATCAGTCCAGGACAGGGGGAGACCCAGTACTTC
-	TRBV30	12	-	TRBJ1-1	CAWSNKNTEAFF	TGTGCCTGGAGTAATAAGAACACTGAAGCTTTCTTT
few	TRBV6-4	14	TRBD1	TRBJ2-3	CASSRDRGVDTQYF	TGTGCCAGCAGCCGCGACAGGGGGGTAGATACGCAGTATTTT
few	TRBV15	12	-	TRBJ1-3	CATSTNFGTIYF	TGTGCCACCAGCACAAACTTCGGCACCATATATTTT
few	TRBV4-2	13	-	TRBJ1-2	CASSPEPVYGYTF	TGTGCCAGCAGCCCCGAACCCGTCTATGGCTACACCTTC
-	TRBV29-1	12	-	TRBJ1-1	CSVFRDSTEAFF	TGCAGCGTATTCCGGGACTCCACTGAAGCTTTCTTT
few	TRBV5-1	16	-	TRBJ2-2	CASSLVRQANTGELFF	TGCGCCAGCAGCTTGGTTAGGCAGGCGAACACCGGGGAGCTGTTTTTT
few	TRBV5-6	15	-	TRBJ1-1	CASSSNQGLHTEAFF	TGTGCCAGCAGCTCGAACCAGGGTTTGCACACTGAAGCTTTCTTT
few	TRBV29-1	16	-	TRBJ2-5	CSVEAPGGGVGETQYF	TGCAGCGTTGAAGCACCTGGGGGGGGCGTAGGGGAGACCCAGTACTTC
-	TRBV5-1	14	-	TRBJ1-2	CASSLWDGNYGYTF	TGCGCCAGCAGCTTGTGGGACGGAAACTATGGCTACACCTTC
-	TRBV14	15	-	TRBJ2-7	CASSQDPRGRYEQYF	TGTGCCAGCAGCCAAGATCCCAGGGGACGTTACGAGCAGTACTTC
-	TRBV3-1	16	-	TRBJ1-6	CASSLPGTLGNSPLHF	TGTGCCAGCAGCCTTCCGGGGACCCTGGGCAATTCACCCCTCCACTTT
-	TRBV20-1	13	TRBD1	TRBJ1-1	CSARSGTGAEAFF	TGCAGTGCTAGGTCAGGGACAGGGGCTGAAGCTTTCTTT
many	TRBV5-1	16	-	TRBJ1-5	CASRPGGMGSNQPQHF	TGCGCCAGTCGACCCGGGGGGATGGGAAGCAATCAGCCCCAGCATTTT
few	TRBV7-2	14	-	TRBJ2-2	CASSVRQDTGELFF	TGTGCCAGCAGCGTGAGACAAGACACCGGGGAGCTGTTTTTT
-	TRBV3-1	15	TRBD2	TRBJ2-1	CASSPGLAGNSEQFF	TGTGCCAGCAGCCCCGGACTAGCGGGTAACAGTGAGCAGTTCTTC
few	TRBV7-2	15	-	TRBJ2-1	CASSLETGRGNEQFF	TGTGCCAGCAGCTTAGAGACAGGGAGGGGCAATGAGCAGTTCTTC
-	TRBV20-1	15	-	TRBJ2-2	CSARGGSYETGELFF	TGCAGTGCTAGGGGTGGGAGTTATGAGACCGGGGAGCTGTTTTTT
-	TRBV11-2	14	-	TRBJ1-5	CASSMGRNNQPQHF	TGTGCCAGCAGTATGGGACGGAACAATCAGCCCCAGCATTTT
few	TRBV9	14	TRBD2	TRBJ2-2	CASTTAGGPRELFF	TGTGCCAGCACAACAGCGGGAGGGCCCCGGGAGCTGTTTTTT
-	TRBV30	14	-	TRBJ1-1	CAWSAGQGITEAFF	TGTGCCTGGAGTGCCGGGCAGGGAATCACTGAAGCTTTCTTT
-	TRBV12-3/TRBV12-4	12	-	TRBJ2-7	CASSLLLYEQYF	TGTGCCAGCAGCCTCCTACTCTACGAGCAGTACTTC
few	TRBV27	14	-	TRBJ2-3	CASSQKGPTDTQYF	TGTGCCAGCAGTCAGAAGGGGCCCACAGATACGCAGTATTTT
-	TRBV4-3	16	TRBD1	TRBJ2-2	CASSGTGALNTGELFF	TGCGCCAGCAGCGGGACAGGGGCCCTGAACACCGGGGAGCTGTTTTTT
-	TRBV20-1	16	TRBD2	TRBJ2-3	CSASPGSGVSTDTQYF	TGCAGTGCTTCGCCCGGGAGCGGGGTTAGCACAGATACGCAGTATTTT
few	TRBV6-1	14	-	TRBJ1-4	CASSLSATNEKLFF	TGTGCCAGCAGTCTCAGCGCAACTAATGAAAAACTGTTTTTT
few	TRBV5-1	12	TRBD1	TRBJ2-7	CASRYQGDEQYF	TGCGCCAGCAGATATCAGGGGGACGAGCAGTACTTC
-	TRBV11-2	18	-	TRBJ1-3	CASSLGLRFGSSGNTIYF	TGTGCCAGCAGCTTAGGACTTCGATTCGGGAGCTCTGGAAACACCATATATTTT
-	TRBV6-1	15	-	TRBJ2-6	CASRGDRSGANVLTF	TGTGCCAGCAGGGGTGACCGATCTGGGGCCAACGTCCTGACTTTC
once	TRBV5-1	17	TRBD1	TRBJ1-1	CASSWTGGLSMNTEAFF	TGCGCCAGCAGCTGGACAGGGGGACTATCCATGAACACTGAAGCTTTCTTT
few	TRBV5-1	14	-	TRBJ1-2	CASSLAILAGGYTF	TGCGCCAGCAGCTTGGCCATCCTAGCAGGGGGCTACACCTTC
-	TRBV15	14	TRBD1	TRBJ1-5	CATSKQGSNQPQHF	TGTGCCACCAGCAAACAGGGGAGCAATCAGCCCCAGCATTTT
few	TRBV9	14	TRBD1	TRBJ1-2	CASSVQGENYGYTF	TGTGCCAGTAGTGTTCAGGGGGAAAACTATGGCTACACCTTC
-	TRBV7-6	16	-	TRBJ1-1	CASSFPGVEENTEAFF	TGTGCCAGCAGCTTCCCCGGTGTTGAGGAGAACACTGAAGCTTTCTTT
-	TRBV6-1	16	-	TRBJ1-5	CASSEAPRGSNQPQHF	TGTGCCAGCAGTGAGGCACCCCGCGGGAGCAATCAGCCCCAGCATTTT
-	TRBV7-9	14	TRBD2	TRBJ2-3	CASSSSGRSDTQYF	TGTGCCAGCAGCTCTAGCGGGAGATCAGATACGCAGTATTTT
-	TRBV29-1	14	-	TRBJ2-2	CSVDIAGNTGELFF	TGCAGCGTTGATATTGCGGGGAACACCGGGGAGCTGTTTTTT
-	TRBV29-1	15	TRBD1	TRBJ2-1	CSVEGRTGAYNEQFF	TGCAGCGTTGAAGGTCGGACAGGGGCCTACAATGAGCAGTTCTTC
few	TRBV6-1	19	TRBD2	TRBJ2-1	CASSLSGAGGPGSYNEQFF	TGTGCCAGCAGTCTAAGCGGGGCGGGAGGCCCAGGGTCCTACAATGAGCAGTTCTTC
-	TRBV28	16	TRBD2	TRBJ2-1	CASTNSGIATYNEQFF	TGTGCCAGCACGAACAGCGGGATCGCAACCTACAATGAGCAGTTCTTC
few	TRBV9	16	TRBD2	TRBJ2-3	CASSVVAGVDADTQYF	TGTGCCAGCAGCGTAGTCGCGGGAGTGGATGCAGATACGCAGTATTTT
-	TRBV30	14	TRBD1	TRBJ2-7	CAWSKDRGLYEQYF	TGTGCCTGGAGTAAGGACAGGGGGCTTTACGAGCAGTACTTC
-	TRBV15	16	TRBD1	TRBJ2-7	CATSRKGTGGRYEQYF	TGTGCCACCAGCAGAAAAGGGACAGGGGGACGTTACGAGCAGTACTTC
few	TRBV10-2	11	-	TRBJ1-4	CASSGNEKLFF	TGCGCCAGCAGCGGTAATGAAAAACTGTTTTTT
-	TRBV4-3	16	TRBD2	TRBJ2-1	CASSQDWLAEYNEQFF	TGCGCCAGCAGCCAAGATTGGCTAGCGGAGTACAATGAGCAGTTCTTC
-	TRBV12-3/TRBV12-4	17	-	TRBJ1-3	CASSSLGLGNIGNTIYF	TGTGCCAGCAGTTCCCTGGGACTCGGTAACATCGGAAACACCATATATTTT
-	TRBV5-1	14	-	TRBJ1-2	CASSSTAANYGYTF	TGCGCCAGCAGCTCGACGGCTGCTAACTATGGCTACACCTTC
-	TRBV4-3	15	-	TRBJ2-1	CASSQDQGDYNEQFF	TGCGCCAGCAGCCAAGATCAAGGAGACTACAATGAGCAGTTCTTC
few	TRBV12-3/TRBV12-4	13	TRBD2	TRBJ2-1	CASRAGSGDEQFF	TGTGCCAGCAGAGCGGGGAGTGGGGATGAGCAGTTCTTC
-	TRBV20-1	16	TRBD2	TRBJ2-7	CSAISAGGFISYEQYF	TGCAGTGCTATCTCAGCGGGAGGGTTTATTTCCTACGAGCAGTACTTC
-	TRBV6-1	15	TRBD2	TRBJ2-6	CASRAGSSGANGLTF	TGTGCCAGCAGAGCGGGGAGCTCTGGGGCCAACGGCCTGACTTTC
-	TRBV5-6	14	-	TRBJ1-2	CASSSMDRNYGYTF	TGTGCCAGCAGCTCCATGGACAGAAACTATGGCTACACCTTC
few	TRBV20-1	13	-	TRBJ2-1	CSARGGGYNEQFF	TGCAGTGCGCGAGGAGGGGGTTACAATGAGCAGTTCTTC
few	TRBV12-3/TRBV12-4	13	-	TRBJ1-3	CAIATDSGNTIYF	TGTGCCATCGCAACAGACTCTGGAAACACCATATATTTT